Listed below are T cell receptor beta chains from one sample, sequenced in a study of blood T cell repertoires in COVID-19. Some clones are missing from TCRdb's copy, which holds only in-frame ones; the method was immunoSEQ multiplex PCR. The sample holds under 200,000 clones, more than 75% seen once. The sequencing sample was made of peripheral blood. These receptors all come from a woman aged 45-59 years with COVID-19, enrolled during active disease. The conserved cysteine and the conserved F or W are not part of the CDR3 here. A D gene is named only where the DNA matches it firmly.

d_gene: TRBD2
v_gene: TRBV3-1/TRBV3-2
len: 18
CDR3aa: ASSPGTIISSEPLTDTQY

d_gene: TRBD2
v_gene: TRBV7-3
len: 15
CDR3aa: ASSPGRTSVNYNEQF

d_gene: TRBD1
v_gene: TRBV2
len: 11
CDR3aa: ASSVERDSKLN

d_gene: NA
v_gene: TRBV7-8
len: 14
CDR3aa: ASSLNRDTYNSPLH

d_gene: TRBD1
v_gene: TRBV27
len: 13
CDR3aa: ASSFEGQGLETQY

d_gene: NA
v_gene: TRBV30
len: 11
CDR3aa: AWSVRVTDTQY

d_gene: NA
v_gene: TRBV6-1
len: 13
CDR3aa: ASSDPGLAKNIQY

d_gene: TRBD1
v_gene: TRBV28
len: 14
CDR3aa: ASSTTSTGFHQPQH

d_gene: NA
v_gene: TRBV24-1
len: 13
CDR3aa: ATSDAGLNTGELF

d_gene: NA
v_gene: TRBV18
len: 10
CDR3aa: ASSLDRNGYT

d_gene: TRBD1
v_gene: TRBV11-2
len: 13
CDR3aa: ASSSQTGGAYEQY

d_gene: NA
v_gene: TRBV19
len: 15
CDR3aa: ASSTEGRGSSYNEQF

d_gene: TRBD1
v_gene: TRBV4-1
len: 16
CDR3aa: ASSHPTRGQGVYSPLH

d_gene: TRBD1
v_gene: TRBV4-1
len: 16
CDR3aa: ASSQDGQGARRNTEAF

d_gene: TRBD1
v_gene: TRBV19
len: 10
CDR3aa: ATRDSNSPLH

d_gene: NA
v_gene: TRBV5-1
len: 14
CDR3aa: ASSLLAGPSTDTQY

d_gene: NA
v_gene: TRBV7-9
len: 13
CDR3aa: ASSLVEAGAYEQY

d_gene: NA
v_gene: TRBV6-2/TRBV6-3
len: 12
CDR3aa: ASSPTDRLNEQF

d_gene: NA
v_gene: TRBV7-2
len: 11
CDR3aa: ASSLGTEYEQY

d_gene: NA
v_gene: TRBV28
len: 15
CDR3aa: ASSPPPEQTYPYEQY

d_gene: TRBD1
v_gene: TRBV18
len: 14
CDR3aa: ASSPAGTGEDQPQH

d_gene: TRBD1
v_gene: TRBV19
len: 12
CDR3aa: ASSSRQGVFPQH

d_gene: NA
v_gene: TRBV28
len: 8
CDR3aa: ATNVQPQH

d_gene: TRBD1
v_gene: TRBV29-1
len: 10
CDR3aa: SVEQGDTEAF

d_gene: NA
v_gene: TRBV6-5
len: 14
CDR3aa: ASSYSPPGKGSEAF

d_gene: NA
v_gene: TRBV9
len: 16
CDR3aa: ASSARGVGSSLNYGYT

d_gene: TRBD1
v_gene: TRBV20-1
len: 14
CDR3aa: SASPVTGGTNEKLF

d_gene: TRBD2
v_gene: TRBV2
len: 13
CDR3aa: ASRSLAGISNEQF